The 26 T cell receptor beta chains given below trace back to one sample, sequenced in a study of blood T cell repertoires in COVID-19. Measured with immunoSEQ multiplex PCR; TCRdb has only the in-frame clones, and not every one. Of 150,000 or so clones in the sample, around 84% are singletons; the top ten hold approximately 5.4%. The sample was PBMCs or T cells enriched from blood (not recorded which). The origin of the receptors is a man aged 35 to 55 who had recovered from COVID-19.

Turning to this clone: Other DNA sequences in this specimen translate into the identical CDR3. The V gene is TRBV7-2, the J gene TRBJ1-5; D is perhaps TRBD1 (6 bases). CDR1 is SGHTA and CDR2 is FQGNSA in the germline V gene. This CDR3 has 14 amino acids. The V and J ends lost 3 bases and 2 bases respectively, with 8 bases between them. The CDR3 loop is CASSLRQGNQPQHF. The CDR3 bases are TGTGCCAGCAGCTTGCGACAGGGCAATCAGCCCCAGCATTTT.

This clone came up once. The gene calls are TRBV5-1 and TRBJ1-5, with D possibly TRBD1 on 5 matching bases. CDR1 is SGHRS, CDR2 YFSETQ, per germline. The CDR3 runs 13 residues. Between the trimmed V and J ends, which lost 4 bases and 5 bases, there was a span of 10 bases. This CDR3 reads CASSETADQPQHF. CDR3 nucleotide sequence: TGCGCCAGCAGCGAGACAGCTGATCAGCCCCAGCATTTT.

V usage is TRBV5-1 and J usage is TRBJ2-7; 7 bases agree with TRBD1. The ends lost 4 bases at V and 2 bases at J; junction bases unmatched: 6. In germline, CDR1 is SGHRS, CDR2 YFSETQ. The length of the CDR3 is 14 residues. The CDR3 sequence: CASSHSDRPYEQYV. The CDR3 DNA is TGCGCCAGCAGCCACTCGGACAGGCCCTACGAGCAGTACGTC.

The chain links TRBV11-1 to TRBJ1-2; 7 nucleotides line up with TRBD1. The V gene end was trimmed by 3 bases and the J gene end by 6 bases; junction bases not matched to a gene: 10. Germline V gene lookup returns CDR1 SGHAT and CDR2 FQDESV (reference sequence). The CDR3 spans 15 residues. This CDR3 reads CASSLGTALAHGYTF. CDR3 bases: TGTGCCAGCAGCTTGGGGACAGCGTTGGCTCATGGCTACACCTTC.

This rearrangement joins TRBV7-9 to TRBJ1-1; 8 bases agree with TRBD1. The CDR3 is made up of 14 amino acids. Germline V gene sequence: CDR1 SEHNR, CDR2 FQNEAQ (reference sequence). V lost 5 bases, J lost 10 bases, and 12 bases stayed unmatched. The CDR3 region is CASSPGQGSTGAFF. CDR3 nucleotides: TGTGCCAGCAGCCCCGGACAGGGCTCCACAGGAGCTTTCTTT. The full variable domain, rest sourced from reference TRBV7-9 and TRBJ1-1, is DTGVSQNPRHKITKRGQNVTFRCDPISEHNRLYWYRQTLGQGPEFLTYFQNEAQLEKSRLLSDRFSAERPKGSFSTLEIQRTEQGDSAMYLCASSPGQGSTGAFFGQGTRLTVV.

This clone was seen a handful of times. This chain uses TRBV7-6 with TRBJ1-1, with 9 bases fitting TRBD1. There are 16 residues in the CDR3. Germline V gives CDR1 SGHVS, CDR2 FNYEAQ. The trim removed 5 bases at V and 0 bases at J, leaving 7 bases unmatched. The CDR3 loop is CASSRGTGRMNTEAFF. In DNA form, the CDR3 reads TGTGCCAGCAGCCGTGGGACAGGGAGGATGAACACTGAAGCTTTCTTT.

This sequence joins TRBV5-6 and TRBJ1-1; the D is unclear. Germline-derived CDR1 and CDR2 are SGHDT and YYEEEE. The CDR3 runs 15 residues. Between the trimmed V and J ends, which lost 0 bases and 1 base, there was a span of 10 bases. Here the CDR3 reads CASSLAPRGNTEAFF. In DNA form, the CDR3 reads TGTGCCAGCAGCTTGGCACCCCGAGGGAACACTGAAGCTTTCTTT.

This clone was recorded once. This sequence joins TRBV2 and TRBJ2-2; 7 nucleotides agree with TRBD1. The CDR3 loop spans 16 amino acids. Germline V CDR1 and CDR2: SNHLY, FYNNEI. V was pared by 6 bases and J by 0 bases, with 7 bases of the junction left unmatched. CDR3 nucleotides: TGTGCCAGCAGAAACAGGGGTCCCTCGAACACCGGGGAGCTGTTTTTT. Residues: CASRNRGPSNTGELFF. The entire variable domain, with the rest obtained from reference TRBV2 and TRBJ2-2, is as follows: EPEVTQTPSHQVTQMGQEVILRCVPISNHLYFYWYRQILGQKVEFLVSFYNNEISEKSEIFDDQFSVERPDGSNFTLKIRSTKLEDSAMYFCASRNRGPSNTGELFFGEGSRLTVL.

V and J are TRBV7-8 and TRBJ2-7, with a tentative D call TRBD1 (6 bases). Per germline, CDR1 SGHVS and CDR2 FQNEAQ. V was shortened by 6 bases and J by 6 bases, with 15 bases between the two germline ends. CDR3 length: 13 residues. CDR3 sequence: CASRLNTGSEQYV. CDR3 sequence (DNA): TGTGCCAGCAGACTAAACACAGGGAGCGAGCAGTACGTC.

This chain connects TRBV27 to TRBJ1-1, with a tentative D call TRBD1 (5 bases). Deletions cut 4 bases from V and 1 base from J, with 19 bases between. The CDR3 spans 17 residues. Germline-derived CDR1 and CDR2 are MNHEY and SMNVEV (reference sequence). CDR3 in amino acids: CASSSRRGALRNTEAFF. The CDR3 DNA sequence: TGTGCCAGCAGTTCACGTAGGGGCGCCCTTAGGAACACTGAAGCTTTCTTT.

Here the CDR3 reads CASSFHSGNTIYF. The DNA for the CDR3 is TGTGCCAGCAGTTTCCACTCTGGAAACACCATATATTTT. The genes are TRBV28 and TRBJ1-3; D is unresolved. The CDR3 consists of 13 residues. Deletions cut 3 bases from V and 0 bases from J, with 3 bases between. Germline V gene sequence: CDR1 MDHEN, CDR2 SYDVKM.

The rearrangement uses TRBV30 and TRBJ1-1; 8 bases line up with TRBD1. Germline V CDR1 and CDR2: GTSNPN, SVGIG (reference sequence). The CDR3 extends over 14 amino acids. With 4 bases clipped from V and 1 base from J, the junction kept 5 bases outside the gene matches. CDR3 DNA sequence: TGTGCCTGGAACTCCGGGACAGGGAACACTGAAGCTTTCTTT. This codes for CAWNSGTGNTEAFF.

This chain connects TRBV7-8 to TRBJ2-3; D not certain. Trimming removed 2 bases from V and 0 bases from J, with 6 bases in between. The germline V gene has CDR1 SGHVS and CDR2 FQNEAQ. This CDR3 region has 14 residues. CDR3 DNA sequence: TGTGCCAGCAGCTTATGGGCTAGCACAGATACGCAGTATTTT. Amino acid sequence: CASSLWASTDTQYF.

CDR3 residues: CASSLAGTHYTEAFF. As DNA, the CDR3 is TGTGCCAGCAGCTTAGCTGGGACACACTACACTGAAGCTTTCTTT. The chain carries TRBV7-2 and TRBJ1-1, with D maybe TRBD1 (6 bases). The CDR3 totals 15 residues. Trimming removed 0 bases at V and 3 bases at J, with 11 bases between. From germline, CDR1 is SGHTA and CDR2 FQGNSA.

This clone has only one observation. The chain carries TRBV12-3 or TRBV12-4 and TRBJ2-1; 14 bases match TRBD2. With V trimmed by 10 bases and J by 15 bases, 11 bases remained unmatched. This CDR3 spans 13 amino acids. This chain's CDR3 is CAIRRLAGGEVFF. The CDR3 coding sequence is TGTGCCATCCGTAGACTAGCGGGGGGGGAGGTGTTCTTC.

V is TRBV9 and J is TRBJ2-1; a weak D match, TRBD2 (5 bases). The CDR3 has 14 residues. V was cut by 4 bases and J by 4 bases, with 12 bases left in between. In germline, CDR1 is SGDLS, CDR2 YYNGEE. The CDR3 coding sequence is TGTGCCAGCAGCCTCCGAAGCGGATACAATGAGCAGTTCTTC. As protein: CASSLRSGYNEQFF.

The chain uses TRBV5-4 and TRBJ2-2; 7 positions match TRBD2. V lost 4 bases to trimming and J lost 0 bases; unmatched junction nucleotides: 6. This CDR3 comprises 16 residues. The V gene's germline CDR1 is SGHNT and CDR2 YYREEE (reference sequence). CDR3 amino acids: CASSPPGGTNTGELFF. For the CDR3, the DNA is TGTGCCAGCAGCCCCCCCGGGGGGACGAACACCGGGGAGCTGTTTTTT.

The rearrangement uses TRBV5-1 and TRBJ1-2, with D possibly being TRBD1 (5 bases). The germline gives CDR1 SGHRS, CDR2 YFSETQ. The CDR3 has 12 amino acids. The V gene lost 0 bases and the J gene lost 6 bases, with 6 bases spanning the gap. The CDR3 DNA reads as TGCGCCAGCAGCTTGGACAGGAATGGCTACACCTTC. Its protein is CASSLDRNGYTF.

The sample holds many counts of this clone. CDR3 in DNA: TGCGCCAGCAGCCAAGCACCGACTAACACAGATACGCAGTATTTT. Residues: CASSQAPTNTDTQYF. The gene calls are TRBV4-1 and TRBJ2-3; D perhaps matches TRBD2 (5 bases). Germline loops: CDR1 MGHRA, CDR2 YSYEKL. The CDR3 is 15 residues long. V lost 1 base, J lost 2 bases, and 10 bases lay in between.

CDR3 region: CASSPPGGHGYTF. CDR3 bases: TGTGCCAGCTCACCACCGGGGGGACATGGCTACACCTTC. This chain joins TRBV18 and TRBJ1-2, with D possibly matching TRBD1 (5 bases). The CDR3 sequence is 13 residues long. The V gene lost 0 bases and the J gene lost 6 bases, with 8 bases spanning the gap. Germline CDR1 is KGHSH and CDR2 is LQKENI.

This chain joins TRBV7-3 and TRBJ1-2, with 8 positions matching TRBD1. V lost 4 bases and J lost 6; bases outside the gene matches: 13. This CDR3 is 16 amino acids long. Germline V gene data show CDR1 as SGHTA and CDR2 as FQGTGA. CDR3 sequence: CASSSGVGRGRDGYTF. CDR3 in DNA: TGTGCCAGCAGCTCAGGCGTTGGCAGGGGGCGAGATGGCTACACCTTC.

This clone turned up a few times. V usage is TRBV4-1 and J usage is TRBJ1-2, with D uncertain. V lost 2 bases to trimming and J lost 6 bases, with 16 bases between them. The CDR3 sequence is 15 residues long. Looked up from germline, CDR1 is MGHRA and CDR2 is YSYEKL. In nucleotides, the CDR3 is TGCGCCAGCAGCCAAAGTCCTTTTCTAATCGATGGCTACACCTTC. This codes for CASSQSPFLIDGYTF.

This clone was observed a handful of times. The chain recombines TRBV2 with TRBJ2-3; 11 bases match TRBD2. The V gene end was trimmed by 4 bases and the J gene end by 5 bases; junction bases not matched to a gene: 2. In germline, CDR1 is SNHLY, CDR2 FYNNEI. The CDR3 is 14 amino acids. The CDR3 region is CASSVSGGGDTQYF. DNA for the CDR3: TGTGCCAGCAGTGTTAGCGGGGGGGGAGATACGCAGTATTTT.

Many counts were recorded for this clone. This chain connects TRBV7-2 to TRBJ2-1; TRBD1 might be the D (6 bases). The CDR3 loop spans 17 amino acids. V was pared by 1 base and J by 1 base, with 14 bases between. Germline values: CDR1 SGHTA, CDR2 FQGNSA. DNA for the CDR3: TGTGCCAGCAGCTTAGGCAATTTGGGGGCGTCCTACAATGAGCAGTTCTTC. This codes for CASSLGNLGASYNEQFF.

The rearrangement uses TRBV12-5 and TRBJ1-5, with 7 bases aligning to TRBD1. V was pared by 5 bases and J by 5 bases, with 6 bases of the junction left unmatched. Germline V gene lookup returns CDR1 LGHNT and CDR2 FRNRAP. CDR3 size: 14 residues. The CDR3 protein is CASGPGTAYQPQHF. As DNA, the CDR3 is TGTGCTAGTGGTCCCGGGACAGCCTATCAGCCCCAGCATTTT.

The chain joins TRBV24-1 to TRBJ2-2; TRBD2 agrees at 11 bases. V lost 8 bases, J lost 7 bases, and 5 bases stayed unmatched. The length of the CDR3 is 14 residues. Germline V gene data show CDR1 as KGHDR and CDR2 as SFDVKD. This chain's CDR3 is CATIAGGPGGELFF. The CDR3 coding sequence is TGTGCCACCATAGCGGGGGGGCCCGGCGGGGAGCTGTTTTTT.